What follows are 16 T cell receptor beta chains derived from one specimen sequenced in a study of T cells after yellow fever vaccination. TCRdb independently ran MiXCR on the 5' RACE reads; one entry per CDR3 protein. The table has tens of thousands of distinct CDR3 sequences, approximately 7.5% seen once. This material consisted of CD8+ T cells sorted from PBMCs, taken on the day of the yellow fever booster vaccination. Receptor source: a young man who received the YFV17D yellow fever vaccine.

This clonotype was counted a few times. This chain links TRBV7-6 with TRBJ2-7; 8 bases fit TRBD1. Germline V lookup: CDR1 SGHVS, CDR2 FNYEAQ. The CDR3 is made up of 15 amino acids. V lost 5 bases, J lost 6 bases, and 12 bases stayed unmatched. In nucleotides, the CDR3 is TGTGCCAGCAGCACAGGACAGGGAGGCCTATCCGAGCAGTACTTC. The encoded protein is CASSTGQGGLSEQYF.

This clonotype was observed a handful of times. This sequence joins TRBV9 and TRBJ2-7; D possibly corresponds to TRBD1 (6 bases). Germline assignment: CDR1 SGDLS and CDR2 YYNGEE. Between the trimmed V and J ends, which lost 3 bases and 7 bases, there was a span of 14 bases. This CDR3 is 13 amino acids long. Here the CDR3 reads CASSAETGREQYF. The CDR3 DNA reads as TGTGCCAGCAGCGCAGAGACAGGTAGAGAGCAGTACTTC.

V is TRBV9 and J is TRBJ2-4, with D perhaps TRBD1 (5 bases). This CDR3 region has 14 residues. Germline loops: CDR1 SGDLS, CDR2 YYNGEE. The V gene lost 1 base and the J gene lost 7 bases, with 12 bases spanning the gap. Here the CDR3 DNA reads TGTGCCAGCAGCGTAACAGGTTTAAGTAACATTCAGTACTTC. Its protein product is CASSVTGLSNIQYF.

There are a few counts of this clonotype. The V gene is TRBV28, the J gene TRBJ2-7, with D possibly being TRBD1 (5 bases). Germline CDR1 MDHEN, CDR2 SYDVKM. Deletions cut 5 bases from V and 6 bases from J, with 14 bases between. The CDR3 is 13 amino acids. For the CDR3, the DNA is TGTGCCAGCAGTCCAGGACACCCCGGCGAGCAGTACTTC. The encoded protein is CASSPGHPGEQYF.

A few counts support this clonotype. The J gene is TRBJ1-2, the V gene TRBV27; perhaps TRBD1 as D (6 bases). CDR1 and CDR2 from the germline V gene are MNHEY and SMNVEV (reference sequence). The germline V and J ends were trimmed by 6 bases and 0 bases, with 11 bases remaining between them. The CDR3 runs to 14 residues. The CDR3 bases are TGTGCCAGCAGCCAGGGGCCCACTAACTATGGCTACACCTTC. This translates into CASSQGPTNYGYTF.

This clonotype was counted a few times. The rearrangement joins TRBV7-8 to TRBJ2-2; D gene unclear. The CDR3 runs to 12 residues. V was clipped by 5 bases and J by 11 bases, with 12 bases between them. Germline CDR1 is SGHVS and CDR2 is FQNEAQ. This chain's CDR3 is CASSHSSFELFF. The CDR3 DNA reads TGTGCCAGCAGCCATAGCTCCTTCGAGCTGTTTTTT.

This clonotype was seen repeatedly, ten times or more. The chain joins TRBV20-1 to TRBJ2-1, with 10 bases aligning to TRBD2. The V and J ends lost 7 bases and 3 bases, in that order; junction bases with no gene match: 0. This CDR3 has 12 residues. CDR1 DFQATT and CDR2 SNEGSKA come from the germline V gene (reference sequence). The CDR3 loop is CSGTSGYNEQFF. DNA for the CDR3: TGCAGTGGGACTAGCGGCTACAATGAGCAGTTCTTC.

The chain couples TRBV29-1 to TRBJ1-2; 11 nucleotides match TRBD1. The CDR3 is made up of 12 amino acids. Germline CDR1 and CDR2: SQVTM and ANQGSEA. Losses at the gene ends were 7 bases for V and 5 bases for J; bases not matched to a gene: 3. The CDR3 coding sequence is TGCAGCGCCGGACAGGGGGCGTATGGCTACACCTTC. It yields the protein CSAGQGAYGYTF.

The J gene is TRBJ2-2, the V gene TRBV7-9, with 8 bases fitting TRBD2. V lost 4 bases and J lost 4; bases outside the gene matches: 11. CDR1 and CDR2 (germline): SEHNR, FQNEAQ (reference sequence). The CDR3 runs to 17 residues. The CDR3 loop reads CASSSTDGAGGTGELFF. CDR3 nucleotide sequence: TGTGCCAGCAGCTCCACCGACGGGGCGGGAGGCACCGGGGAGCTGTTTTTT.

This clonotype appeared a few times. The chain joins TRBV6-5 to TRBJ2-7; no firm D call. CDR3 length: 15 residues. V was clipped by 0 bases and J by 4 bases, with 13 bases between them. Germline CDR1 and CDR2: MNHEY and SVGAGI. In DNA form, the CDR3 reads TGTGCCAGCAGTTACTCCTCCACAGCTCCGTACGAGCAGTACTTC. Translated: CASSYSSTAPYEQYF.

Comment on this clonotype: Mismatch with germline at one junction end may stem from a read error. The J gene is TRBJ1-2, the V gene TRBV12-3 or TRBV12-4; a weak D match, TRBD1 (5 bases). This CDR3 is 15 amino acids long. CDR3 in DNA: TGTACCAGCAGTTTAGGTGGGCAGGGAGGTGGTGGCTACACCTTC. Its protein product is CTSSLGGQGGGGYTF.

This clonotype was counted ten times or more. CDR3 region: CASSYRGQGTYNEQFF. The CDR3 bases are TGTGCCAGCAGTTACAGGGGACAGGGGACCTACAATGAGCAGTTCTTC. The genes are TRBV6-2 or TRBV6-3 and TRBJ2-1, with 10 nucleotides matching TRBD1. The CDR3 has 16 residues. Germline loops: CDR1 MNHEY, CDR2 SVGEGT. Trimming removed 2 bases from V and 2 bases from J; junction bases left unmatched: 3.

This clonotype was observed at least ten times. This chain uses TRBV27 with TRBJ2-7, with D perhaps matching TRBD1 (6 bases). The germline V gene encodes CDR1 MNHEY and CDR2 SMNVEV (reference sequence). This CDR3 is built from 14 residues. V was trimmed by 2 bases and J by 3 bases, leaving 11 bases between them. In DNA form, the CDR3 reads TGTGCCAGCAGTTTAAGGGGGTCCGGCTACGAGCAGTACTTC. Protein product: CASSLRGSGYEQYF.

The V call is TRBV13, the J call TRBJ2-7; 7 bases align to TRBD2. This CDR3 contains 16 residues. Germline V gene sequence: CDR1 PRHDT, CDR2 FYEKMQ (reference sequence). V gave up 4 bases and J gave up 6 bases; unmatched junction bases: 15. The CDR3 region has the DNA TGTGCCAGCAGCTCCGGGACTATCCTCGGCTACTTCGAGCAGTACTTC. Protein sequence: CASSSGTILGYFEQYF.

This clonotype was seen more than once but under ten times. DNA for the CDR3: TGTGCCAGCAGTCTACTAGCGGGAGGCCGGGATGAGCAGTTCTTC. Translating gives CASSLLAGGRDEQFF. The V and J genes are TRBV6-2 or TRBV6-3 and TRBJ2-1; 12 bases agree with TRBD2. The germline V gene has CDR1 MNHEY and CDR2 SVGEGT. V trimming: 5 bases; J trimming: 8 bases; junction bases outside the gene matches: 7. The CDR3 runs to 15 residues.

The chain links TRBV11-2 to TRBJ2-5; D is uncertain. Germline loops: CDR1 SGHAT, CDR2 FQNNGV. The CDR3 is 15 amino acids. V lost 1 base, J lost 5 bases, and 14 bases lay in between. In DNA, the CDR3 is TGTGCCAGCAGCTTAGGAGGTAGTCCTCGGGAGACCCAGTACTTC. It specifies CASSLGGSPRETQYF.